What follows are 26 T cell receptor beta chains derived from one specimen sequenced in a study of shared T cell receptors in the human thymus. Sequencing used immunoSEQ multiplex PCR; TCRdb keeps in-frame clones, though not all of them. The sample carries more than 550,000 clones, around 87% recorded once. Another study also made use of these data, one on human thymus T cells.

Input material: thymocytes. All receptors come from a boy younger than two with a congenital heart defect.

This clone was detected a few times. This chain joins TRBV5-1 and TRBJ2-4; 8 bases match TRBD1. This CDR3 is 16 amino acids long. Germline values: CDR1 SGHRS, CDR2 YFSETQ. V lost 0 bases and J lost 5; bases outside the gene matches: 7. CDR3 bases: TGCGCCAGCAGCTTGGCCTCTCCGGACAGGGAAAACATTCAGTACTTC. This encodes CASSLASPDRENIQYF.

The chain carries TRBV9 and TRBJ1-2; TRBD1 agrees at 11 bases. Trimming at V came to 0 bases and at J to 2 bases, leaving 6 bases not matched to a gene. The germline CDR1 and CDR2 sequences are SGDLS and YYNGEE. This CDR3 region has 17 residues. CDR3 loop: CASSVAPGQGGNYGYTF. CDR3 sequence (DNA): TGTGCCAGCAGCGTAGCCCCGGGACAGGGGGGGAACTATGGCTACACCTTC.

Worth noting for this clone: The junction does not match germline at one end; this may be a read error. Distinct nucleotide sequences in the sample also encode this CDR3. The chain carries TRBV4-3 and TRBJ1-6; 7 bases are a match to TRBD1. The CDR3 consists of 19 residues. Germline-derived CDR1 and CDR2 are LGHNA and YSLEER. The CDR3 spells CASSQEGTVKSSYNSPLHF. The CDR3 DNA follows: TGCGCCAGCAGCCAAGAAGGGACAGTCAAGAGCTCCTATAATTCCCCCCTCCACTTT.

The V and J genes are TRBV2 and TRBJ2-1, with 10 bases fitting TRBD2. CDR1 is SNHLY, CDR2 FYNNEI, per germline. V gave up 5 bases and J gave up 6 bases; unmatched junction bases: 16. This CDR3 spans 18 amino acids. CDR3 coding DNA: TGTGCCAGCAGTCCCATCGCCCTAGCGGGAGTTAAGGTCAATGAGCAGTTCTTC. Encoded protein: CASSPIALAGVKVNEQFF. The full variable domain, completed using reference TRBV2 and TRBJ2-1, is EPEVTQTPSHQVTQMGQEVILRCVPISNHLYFYWYRQILGQKVEFLVSFYNNEISEKSEIFDDQFSVERPDGSNFTLKIRSTKLEDSAMYFCASSPIALAGVKVNEQFFGPGTRLTVL.

The rearrangement links TRBV4-3 to TRBJ2-7; 8 nucleotides line up with TRBD1. V was clipped by 0 bases and J by 1 base; unmatched bases: 17. The CDR3 covers 20 residues. Germline V gene sequence: CDR1 LGHNA, CDR2 YSLEER. The CDR3 region is CASSQEAPSGQGRPSYEQYF. DNA of the CDR3: TGCGCCAGCAGCCAAGAGGCCCCGTCTGGACAGGGAAGGCCGTCCTACGAGCAGTACTTC.

The rearrangement uses TRBV7-6 and TRBJ1-1; possibly TRBD1 for D (6 bases). Trimming removed 5 bases at V and 1 base at J, with 8 bases between. The CDR3 is 13 residues long. CDR1 and CDR2 (germline): SGHVS, FNYEAQ. The DNA of the CDR3 is TGTGCCAGCAGCAAACAGGGGAACACTGAAGCTTTCTTT. As protein: CASSKQGNTEAFF.

The chain is built from TRBV28 and TRBJ2-1, with 8 bases lining up with TRBD2. The trim removed 1 base at V and 4 bases at J, leaving 6 bases unmatched. Per germline, CDR1 MDHEN and CDR2 SYDVKM. The CDR3 runs 16 residues. CDR3 sequence reads: CASSLSSGLGYNEQFF. The CDR3 nucleotides are TGTGCCAGCAGTTTATCTAGCGGGTTAGGGTACAATGAGCAGTTCTTC.

The chain links TRBV30 to TRBJ1-5, with D tentatively TRBD1 (6 bases). The germline CDR1 and CDR2 sequences are GTSNPN and SVGIG (reference sequence). Trimming left V 3 bases short and J 1 base short, with 10 bases between. The CDR3 is made up of 14 amino acids. CDR3 amino acids: CAWSPGQSNQPQHF. The CDR3 region has the DNA TGTGCCTGGAGCCCGGGACAAAGCAATCAGCCCCAGCATTTT.

This clone was seen more than once but under ten times. The gene calls are TRBV10-3 and TRBJ1-1; D not resolved. CDR1 is ENHRY, CDR2 SYGVKD, per germline. The CDR3 loop spans 15 amino acids. Trimming left V 0 bases short and J 1 base short, with 9 bases between. CDR3 bases: TGTGCCATCAGTGAGTCCTACGATACGAACACTGAAGCTTTCTTT. Translation gives CAISESYDTNTEAFF.

The rearrangement joins TRBV7-2 to TRBJ2-7; 7 positions agree with TRBD1. CDR3 length equals 15 residues. CDR1 and CDR2 from the germline V gene are SGHTA and FQGNSA. V lost 1 base, J lost 6 bases, and 9 bases stayed unmatched. CDR3 amino acids: CASSLDITGESEQYF. The CDR3 DNA reads as TGTGCCAGCAGCTTAGATATAACAGGGGAATCCGAGCAGTACTTC.

J is TRBJ2-7 and V is TRBV7-8; TRBD1 matches 10 bases. The CDR3 consists of 17 residues. V was pared by 5 bases and J by 5 bases, with 15 bases of the junction left unmatched. From germline, CDR1 is SGHVS and CDR2 FQNEAQ. The CDR3 nucleotides are TGTGCCAGCAGCGCCCGGACAGGGGGAATTAGACGTAACGAGCAGTACTTC. Residues: CASSARTGGIRRNEQYF.

The chain has TRBV5-1 and TRBJ2-7, with 13 bases aligning to TRBD2. The germline V gene encodes CDR1 SGHRS and CDR2 YFSETQ. The CDR3 spans 15 residues. Trimming removed 5 bases from V and 4 bases from J; junction bases left unmatched: 6. CDR3 in amino acids: CASRPLAGGPYEQYF. The CDR3 region has the DNA TGCGCCAGCAGGCCACTAGCGGGAGGGCCTTACGAGCAGTACTTC.

The chain carries TRBV5-6 and TRBJ1-1; 9 positions agree with TRBD1. CDR3 length equals 15 residues. Germline CDR1 is SGHDT and CDR2 is YYEEEE. V dropped 0 bases and J dropped 3; count of bases not matched to a gene: 3. The CDR3 protein is CASSLGDREDTEAFF. For the CDR3, the DNA is TGTGCCAGCAGCTTGGGGGACAGGGAAGACACTGAAGCTTTCTTT.

J is TRBJ2-7 and V is TRBV7-9; D perhaps matches TRBD1 (6 bases). The germline V gene encodes CDR1 SEHNR and CDR2 FQNEAQ (reference sequence). The CDR3 totals 14 residues. V lost 3 bases and J 1 base, leaving 10 bases between the germline ends. This CDR3 is CASSFPGQSYEQYF. CDR3 DNA sequence: TGTGCCAGCAGCTTTCCGGGACAATCCTACGAGCAGTACTTC.

This sequence joins TRBV28 and TRBJ2-5; 12 nucleotides match TRBD2. Germline-derived CDR1 and CDR2 are MDHEN and SYDVKM. V was clipped by 5 bases and J by 0 bases; unmatched bases: 4. This CDR3 contains 16 residues. The CDR3 loop is CASSQGLAGYQETQYF. In nucleotides, the CDR3 is TGTGCCAGCAGTCAGGGACTAGCGGGTTACCAAGAGACCCAGTACTTC.

The chain combines TRBV13 with TRBJ1-2; D might be TRBD1 (5 bases). The length of the CDR3 is 15 residues. Germline V gives CDR1 PRHDT, CDR2 FYEKMQ (reference sequence). V lost 0 bases and J lost 5, with 13 bases in between. The CDR3 here is CASSLGIGDGYGYTF. The CDR3 DNA reads as TGTGCCAGCAGCTTAGGGATAGGGGATGGGTATGGCTACACCTTC.

The chain recombines TRBV25-1 with TRBJ2-1; 10 nucleotides agree with TRBD1. CDR3 length: 15 residues. Germline lookup yields CDR1 MGHDK and CDR2 SYGVNS. The V segment lost 4 bases and the J segment 11 bases; nucleotides outside the gene matches: 11. Written as DNA, the CDR3 is TGTGCCAGCAGTGTGGGACAGGGGAGCGATGCACAGCAGTTCTTC. Its translation: CASSVGQGSDAQQFF.

The V call is TRBV14, the J call TRBJ2-3, with TRBD2 identical over 12 bases. This CDR3 contains 20 residues. Germline lookup yields CDR1 SGHDN and CDR2 FVKESK. J lost 4 bases, V lost 5 bases, and 19 bases had no gene match. In DNA form, the CDR3 reads TGTGCCAGCAGCTCGTCCCGACCCGGAACTAGCGGGAGGCCCCCAGATACGCAGTATTTT. Its translation is CASSSSRPGTSGRPPDTQYF.

CDR3 amino acids: CASSLYPSGGSTDTQYF. The CDR3 bases are TGTGCCAGCAGCTTATATCCTAGCGGGGGAAGCACAGATACGCAGTATTTT. The rearrangement joins TRBV11-2 to TRBJ2-3; 10 nucleotides line up with TRBD2. The junction had 5 bases not matched to a gene; V was cut back by 2 bases and J by 0 bases. This CDR3 has 17 amino acids. Germline V gives CDR1 SGHAT, CDR2 FQNNGV.

The chain joins TRBV19 to TRBJ1-6, with a weak D call TRBD1 (6 bases). From germline, CDR1 is LNHDA and CDR2 SQIVND (reference sequence). With 5 bases removed from V and 8 bases from J, the gap between germline ends came to 13 bases. The CDR3 length is 14 residues. CDR3 DNA sequence: TGTGCCAGTAGTGGACGGGGGGCTGATTCACCCCTCCACTTT. It encodes CASSGRGADSPLHF.

V usage is TRBV14 and J usage is TRBJ2-7; 9 bases are a match to TRBD1. The CDR3 extends over 15 amino acids. CDR1 is SGHDN and CDR2 is FVKESK in the germline V gene. V lost 4 bases and J lost 6; bases outside the gene matches: 10. The CDR3 DNA reads as TGTGCCAGCAGCCCCGGGACAGGGAGAACTCTCGAGCAGTACTTC. Encoded protein: CASSPGTGRTLEQYF.

This rearrangement joins TRBV5-1 to TRBJ2-3; TRBD2 matches at 8 bases. CDR1 is SGHRS and CDR2 is YFSETQ in the germline V gene. The V segment lost 0 bases and the J segment 5 bases; nucleotides outside the gene matches: 11. The CDR3 extends over 17 amino acids. Written as DNA, the CDR3 is TGCGCCAGCAGCTTGGTCTCAGCGGGAGAGGGTGGAGATACGCAGTATTTT. It is translated as CASSLVSAGEGGDTQYF.

This clone came up a few times. The rearrangement joins TRBV7-4 to TRBJ2-5; 9 bases align to TRBD1. This CDR3 region has 15 residues. V dropped 4 bases and J dropped 5; count of bases not matched to a gene: 8. CDR1 is SGHVT and CDR2 is SQSDAQ in the germline V gene. Here the CDR3 reads CASSSGTGIGETQYF. CDR3 nucleotides: TGTGCCAGCAGCTCTGGGACAGGGATCGGGGAGACCCAGTACTTC. Filled out from reference TRBV7-4 and TRBJ2-5, the complete variable domain reads GAGVSQSPRYKVAKRGRDVALRCDSISGHVTLYWYRQTLGQGSEVLTYSQSDAQRDKSGRPSGRFSAERPERSVSTLKIQRTEQGDSAVYLCASSSGTGIGETQYFGPGTRLLVL.

The V gene is TRBV19, the J gene TRBJ1-4; D might be TRBD1 (6 bases). CDR1 is LNHDA and CDR2 is SQIVND in the germline V gene (reference sequence). This CDR3 comprises 14 residues. V lost 6 bases, J lost 8 bases, and 16 bases lay in between. The CDR3 sequence is CASRTQGWLEKLFF. CDR3 bases: TGTGCCAGTAGGACACAGGGTTGGTTGGAAAAACTGTTTTTT.

This chain links TRBV7-9 with TRBJ1-6; 10 bases are a match to TRBD1. This CDR3 is built from 15 residues. Per germline, CDR1 SEHNR and CDR2 FQNEAQ (reference sequence). Germline trimming cut 5 bases from V and 10 bases from J; bases unmatched to any gene: 8. The CDR3 loop reads CASSNSGTGDSPLHF. Here the CDR3 DNA reads TGTGCCAGCAGCAACTCCGGGACAGGGGACTCACCCCTCCACTTT.

This sequence joins TRBV10-3 and TRBJ2-3; possibly TRBD2 for D (5 bases). V lost 6 bases to trimming and J lost 4 bases, with 17 bases between them. The CDR3 runs to 15 residues. Germline V gene lookup returns CDR1 ENHRY and CDR2 SYGVKD. In DNA, the CDR3 is TGTGCCATCAGGCGGTCGGACTTGCCTCCAGATACGCAGTATTTT. It is translated as CAIRRSDLPPDTQYF.